Ten or more counts support the clone carrying this T cell receptor beta chain. Its antigen is not identified. CDR1 and CDR2 (germline): MGHRA, YSYEKL. V was trimmed by 3 bases and J by 3 bases, leaving 23 bases between them. The CDR3 consists of 18 residues. The sequenced template was RNA, covering the TCR beta CDR3 region. An initial RT-PCR round employing HTBI primers preceded a second-round multiplex PCR. TCRdb itself ran the multiplex PCR reads through MiXCR, one entry per CDR3 protein. The repertoire includes approximately 1.2 million distinct CDR3 sequences, roughly two fifths of them detected once, and approximately 10% sits in the top ten. Each hyperthyroidism patient was newly diagnosed, with under 2 months' duration, and aged 18 to 65. These data originate in a study of Graves' ophthalmopathy and Graves' hyperthyroidism. Study-wide findings and caveats: Detected in blood as well were most expanded thyroid clonotypes with frequency above 0.001.

V is TRBV4-1 and J is TRBJ1-1; D is ambiguous. The sequencing input was peripheral blood or thyroid tissue (not recorded which). This clonotype was sampled from an adult man with Graves' hyperthyroidism. CDR3 nucleotide sequence: TGCGCCAGCAGCCATACTATCCGGACGGGCCCAAAATACACTGAAGCTTTCTTT. Its protein is CASSHTIRTGPKYTEAFF.